This passage covers 2 T cell receptor beta chains from one sample sequenced in a study of T cell clonality in common variable immunodeficiency. The repertoire was sequenced with immunoSEQ multiplex PCR; TCRdb's copy has only in-frame clones and lacks some. There are under 35,000 clones in the sample, none observed a single time. Specimen: peripheral blood mononuclear cells. The receptors derive from a person aged 18 to 75 in good health.

Many counts were recorded for this clone. The read terminates 3 residues ahead of where the CDR3 ends, so the germline J gene completes it. The gene calls are TRBV20-1 and TRBJ2-5; weak D call: TRBD2 (5 bases). The CDR3 is made up of 15 amino acids. Germline loops: CDR1 DFQATT, CDR2 SNEGSKA (reference sequence). V was shortened by 0 bases and J by 2 bases, with 13 bases between the two germline ends. The covered CDR3 bases are TGCAGTGCTAGAGATGGTTCGGGGTCGCAAGAGACC. Protein product: CSARDGSGSQET. The whole CDR3 sequence reads CSARDGSGSQETQYF.

This clone has at least ten counts. The read halts 3 residues ahead of the CDR3 end, with the missing end drawn from the germline J gene. The chain uses TRBV7-2 and TRBJ1-1, with a weak D call TRBD1 (5 bases). Looked up from germline, CDR1 is SGHTA and CDR2 is FQGNSA. Trimming cost V 6 bases and J 1 base, with 9 bases left between them. This CDR3 region has 13 residues. Here the CDR3 reads CASRDRQNTEAFF. The DNA read from the CDR3 is TGTGCCAGCAGAGACAGACAGAACACTGAA.